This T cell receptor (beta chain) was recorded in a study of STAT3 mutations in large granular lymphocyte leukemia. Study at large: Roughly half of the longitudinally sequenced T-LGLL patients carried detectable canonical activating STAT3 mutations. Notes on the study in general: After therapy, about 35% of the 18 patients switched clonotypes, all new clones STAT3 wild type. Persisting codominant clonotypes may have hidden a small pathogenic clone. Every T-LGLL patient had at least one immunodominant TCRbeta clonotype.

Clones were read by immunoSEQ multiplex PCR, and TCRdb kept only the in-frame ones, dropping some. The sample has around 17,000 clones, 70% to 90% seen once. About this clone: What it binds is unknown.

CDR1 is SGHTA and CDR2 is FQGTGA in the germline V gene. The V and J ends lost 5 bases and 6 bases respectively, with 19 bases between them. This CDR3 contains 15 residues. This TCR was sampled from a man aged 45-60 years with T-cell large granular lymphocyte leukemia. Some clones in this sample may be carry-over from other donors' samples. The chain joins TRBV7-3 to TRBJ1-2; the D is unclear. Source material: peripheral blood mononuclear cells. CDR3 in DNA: TGTGCCAGCAGCCCCCTGGCGGCATCCCCGGATGGCTACACCTTC. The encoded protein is CASSPLAASPDGYTF.